This T cell receptor (beta chain) was recovered during a study of post-analysis software for immune sequencing data. Across the whole study: In terms of disease course, relapsing-remitting, secondary progressive and progressive-relapsing multiple sclerosis were included.

In the case of this clonotype: Its target is unknown.

Deletions cut 4 bases from V and 0 bases from J, with 14 bases between. CDR1 and CDR2 (germline): SGHNT, YENEEA. The CDR3 sequence is 16 residues long. Unique molecular identifiers tagged the TCR beta cDNA libraries. Each sample of about 0.9 to 10 million input T cells yielded 500,000 or so cDNA molecules, so each molecule approximated one T cell. One entry per CDR3 protein results from TCRdb running MiXCR on the PCR reads. Counted here are some 690,000 distinct CDR3 sequences, approximately 59% occurring once; the ten biggest clones make up 11%. Findings of the study overall: Among a few TRBV segments more frequent in patients than controls were TRBV5-6, TRBV5-1 and TRBV20-1. In multiple sclerosis, normalized Chao1 diversity was significantly below that of controls.

The J gene is TRBJ2-3, the V gene TRBV11-3, with a possible D match to TRBD2 (5 bases). Sequences were obtained from blood. This clonotype originated in a girl under 10 years old with multiple sclerosis. The CDR3 DNA reads TGTGCCAGCAGCTCCCCTCGGACTTCTAGCACAGATACGCAGTATTTT. This codes for CASSSPRTSSTDTQYF.